Below, 18 T cell receptor beta chains from the same sample are listed, as sequenced in a study of regulatory T cells in long-lasting Graves disease. CDR3 regions were amplified by Arm-PCR using iRepertoire HTBI primers to build TCR beta libraries. TCRdb independently ran MiXCR on the multiplex PCR reads; one entry per CDR3 protein. The sample has about 660,000 distinct CDR3 sequences, about 30% seen once; the top ten hold 40% to 50%. Time point in this sample: persistent/refractory GD, antithyroid drugs over 5 years with positive TRAb. Construction of the TCR library relied on RNA isolated from PBMCs. The sequencing here drew on peripheral blood mononuclear cells (PBMCs), taken when the disease was refractory, from a patient treated with antithyroid drugs. These TCRs come from a female donor with Graves disease.

This chain uses TRBV12-5 with TRBJ1-1; 7 bases fit TRBD1. Unmatched junction bases numbered 15, after V lost 7 bases and J lost 1 base. The germline gives CDR1 LGHNT, CDR2 FRNRAP. The CDR3 is 17 amino acids. The CDR3 nucleotides are TGTGCTAGTGCCCTACTTCTACCGGGACAGAAGAACACTGAAGCTTTCTTT. It translates to CASALLLPGQKNTEAFF.

The V gene is TRBV11-2, the J gene TRBJ1-1; 8 nucleotides agree with TRBD1. CDR3 length: 15 residues. Trimming took 2 bases from V and 1 from J; bases not matched to a gene: 3. The germline CDR1 and CDR2 sequences are SGHAT and FQNNGV. DNA of the CDR3: TGTGCCAGCAGCTTATTGGACAGGGCGAACACTGAAGCTTTCTTT. Protein: CASSLLDRANTEAFF.

The rearrangement links TRBV30 to TRBJ1-4; D ambiguous. The CDR3 covers 13 residues. Germline loops: CDR1 GTSNPN, CDR2 SVGIG (reference sequence). V was cut by 1 base and J by 0 bases, with 3 bases left in between. The CDR3 DNA follows: TGTGCCTGGAGTGGGGCAACTAATGAAAAACTGTTTTTT. Translating gives CAWSGATNEKLFF.

The genes are TRBV7-9 and TRBJ1-6; D is unresolved. Germline V gene sequence: CDR1 SEHNR, CDR2 FQNEAQ (reference sequence). This CDR3 spans 14 amino acids. Trimming took 2 bases from V and 7 from J, leaving 9 bases between them. The CDR3 sequence: CASSLISLNSPLHF. As DNA, the CDR3 is TGTGCCAGCAGCTTAATCTCCCTCAATTCACCCCTCCACTTT.

A word on this clonotype: A read error may be the cause here, since a much bigger clone is one base away. V and J are TRBV12-3 or TRBV12-4 and TRBJ1-5; D is unclear. This CDR3 is 15 amino acids long. CDR3 DNA sequence: TGTGCCAGCAGTTTAGGTGGAAATAGCGATCAGCCCCAGCATTTT. It translates to CASSLGGNSDQPQHF.

This clonotype has ten or more counts. This chain connects TRBV6-1 to TRBJ1-1, with 9 bases lining up with TRBD1. V shed 8 bases, J shed 3 bases, and the junction held 19 bases outside the gene matches. The CDR3 length is 18 residues. The germline CDR1 and CDR2 sequences are MNHNS and SASEGT. Here the CDR3 reads CASDLGDRAGVWDTEAFF. For the CDR3, the DNA is TGTGCCAGCGATCTGGGGGACAGGGCAGGTGTTTGGGACACTGAAGCTTTCTTT.

The V call is TRBV6-1, the J call TRBJ1-4; D not certain. Germline CDR1 and CDR2: MNHNS and SASEGT. The CDR3 consists of 15 residues. V was cut by 6 bases and J by 2 bases, with 13 bases left in between. The CDR3 protein is CASSETRPTNEKLFF. In DNA form, the CDR3 reads TGTGCCAGCAGCGAGACTAGGCCGACTAATGAAAAACTGTTTTTT.

This clonotype was counted a few times. In DNA, the CDR3 is TGTGCCAGCACCCACCCCCGGGGAGGTCTTAACTATGGCTACACCTTC. Translated, it gives CASTHPRGGLNYGYTF. V usage is TRBV7-2 and J usage is TRBJ1-2; D is ambiguous. CDR1 SGHTA and CDR2 FQGNSA come from the germline V gene. This CDR3 has 16 residues. Trimming removed 7 bases at V and 1 base at J, with 19 bases between.

The J gene is TRBJ1-1, the V gene TRBV12-3 or TRBV12-4, with a tentative D call TRBD1 (5 bases). With 3 bases removed from V and 8 bases from J, the gap between germline ends came to 16 bases. The CDR3 runs 14 residues. CDR3 residues: CASSFNGARGEAFF. The CDR3 nucleotides are TGTGCCAGCAGTTTCAACGGGGCCCGAGGGGAAGCTTTCTTT.

The genes are TRBV27 and TRBJ1-5; 7 nucleotides align to TRBD1. J gave up 4 bases and V 4 bases, and 13 bases lay outside the gene matches. The germline gives CDR1 MNHEY, CDR2 SMNVEV (reference sequence). The CDR3 totals 17 residues. Here the CDR3 DNA reads TGTGCCAGCAGTTCAGGTATGGGACAGTACCGTAATCAGCCCCAGCATTTT. It yields the protein CASSSGMGQYRNQPQHF.

The J gene is TRBJ1-5, the V gene TRBV30; unclear D gene. The CDR3 has 12 residues. Trimming stripped 4 bases from V and 7 bases from J, with 11 bases between. Germline V gene sequence: CDR1 GTSNPN, CDR2 SVGIG (reference sequence). The CDR3 nucleotides read TGTGCCTGGAAGGGTAGGGAACAGCCCCAGCATTTT. Its translation is CAWKGREQPQHF.

This clonotype turned up a few times. V is TRBV10-3 and J is TRBJ1-3; 7 nucleotides line up with TRBD1. There are 13 residues in the CDR3. Losses at the gene ends were 7 bases for V and 4 bases for J; bases not matched to a gene: 4. Germline V gene lookup returns CDR1 ENHRY and CDR2 SYGVKD. CDR3 sequence reads: CAINPQGGNTIYF. DNA of the CDR3: TGTGCCATCAACCCACAGGGGGGAAACACCATATATTTT.

The chain uses TRBV6-1 and TRBJ1-1; 9 nucleotides agree with TRBD1. The V gene end was trimmed by 6 bases and the J gene end by 5 bases; junction bases not matched to a gene: 7. The germline V gene has CDR1 MNHNS and CDR2 SASEGT. This CDR3 comprises 14 residues. As DNA, the CDR3 is TGTGCCAGCAGGAAACAGGGGGCCGGGACTGAAGCTTTCTTT. Protein: CASRKQGAGTEAFF.

The rearrangement joins TRBV7-9 to TRBJ2-7, with D possibly being TRBD1 or TRBD2 (5 bases each). The CDR3 extends over 15 amino acids. The germline CDR1 and CDR2 sequences are SEHNR and FQNEAQ (reference sequence). V lost 5 bases, J lost 0 bases, and 14 bases lay in between. The CDR3 reads CASSEPGRSSYEQYF. CDR3 bases: TGTGCCAGCAGCGAACCGGGACGGAGCTCCTACGAGCAGTACTTC.

This chain uses TRBV7-6 with TRBJ2-5, with 12 bases that match TRBD2. Unmatched junction bases numbered 8, after V lost 5 bases and J lost 4 bases. The CDR3 loop spans 16 amino acids. Germline assignment: CDR1 SGHVS and CDR2 FNYEAQ. The chain's CDR3 is CASSLEGLAGRETQYF. CDR3 in DNA: TGTGCCAGCAGCCTTGAAGGACTAGCGGGAAGAGAGACCCAGTACTTC. Filled out from reference TRBV7-6 and TRBJ2-5, the complete variable domain reads GAGVSQSPRYKVTKRGQDVALRCDPISGHVSLYWYRQALGQGPEFLTYFNYEAQQDKSGLPNDRFSAERPEGSISTLTIQRTEQRDSAMYRCASSLEGLAGRETQYFGPGTRLLVL.

The chain joins TRBV14 to TRBJ2-1; tentative D call: TRBD2 (5 bases). The CDR3 covers 15 residues. Deletions cut 1 base from V and 3 bases from J, with 10 bases between. Germline V gene data show CDR1 as SGHDN and CDR2 as FVKESK. The CDR3 protein is CASSQGLAYYNEQFF. CDR3 in DNA: TGTGCCAGCAGCCAAGGCCTAGCCTACTACAATGAGCAGTTCTTC.

The gene calls are TRBV11-2 and TRBJ1-1; 7 bases are shared with TRBD1. The CDR3 runs to 13 residues. V dropped 9 bases and J dropped 4; count of bases not matched to a gene: 8. CDR1 SGHAT and CDR2 FQNNGV come from the germline V gene. CDR3 sequence (DNA): TGTGCCAGTAAGACAGGGATCGGCACTGAAGCTTTCTTT. Its protein product is CASKTGIGTEAFF.

The V gene is TRBV28, the J gene TRBJ2-2, with D possibly TRBD1 on 6 matching bases. Germline lookup yields CDR1 MDHEN and CDR2 SYDVKM. The CDR3 loop spans 14 amino acids. Trimming removed 4 bases at V and 4 bases at J, with 10 bases between. Here the CDR3 reads CASSSGQFTGELFF. Here the CDR3 DNA reads TGTGCCAGCAGTTCTGGACAGTTCACCGGGGAGCTGTTTTTT.